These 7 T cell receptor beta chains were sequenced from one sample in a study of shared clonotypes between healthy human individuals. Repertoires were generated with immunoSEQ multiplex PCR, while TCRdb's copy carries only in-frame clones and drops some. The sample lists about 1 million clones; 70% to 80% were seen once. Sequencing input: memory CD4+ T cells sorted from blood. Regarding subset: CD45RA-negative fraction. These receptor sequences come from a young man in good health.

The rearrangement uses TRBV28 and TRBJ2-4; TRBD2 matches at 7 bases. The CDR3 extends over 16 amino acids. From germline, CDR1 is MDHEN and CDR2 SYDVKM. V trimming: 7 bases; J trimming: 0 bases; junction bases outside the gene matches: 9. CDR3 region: CASNSLADVAKNIQYF. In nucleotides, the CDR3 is TGTGCCAGCAACTCCCTAGCGGATGTAGCCAAAAACATTCAGTACTTC. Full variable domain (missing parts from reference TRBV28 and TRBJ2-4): DVKVTQSSRYLVKRTGEKVFLECVQDMDHENMFWYRQDPGLGLRLIYFSYDVKMKEKGDIPEGYSVSREKKERFSLILESASTNQTSMYLCASNSLADVAKNIQYFGAGTRLSVL.

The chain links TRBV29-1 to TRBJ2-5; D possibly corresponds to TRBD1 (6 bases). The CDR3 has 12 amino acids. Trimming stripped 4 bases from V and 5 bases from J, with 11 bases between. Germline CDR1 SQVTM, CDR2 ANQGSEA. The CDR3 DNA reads TGCAGCGTTGGCCAGGGGATCGAGACCCAGTACTTC. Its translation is CSVGQGIETQYF.

Written as DNA, the CDR3 is TGTGCCATCAGCGGGACCAGCCAAGAGACCCAGTACTTC. This translates into CAISGTSQETQYF. The rearrangement uses TRBV10-3 and TRBJ2-5, with D perhaps given as TRBD1 or TRBD2 (5 bases each). V was shortened by 6 bases and J by 1 base, with 9 bases between the two germline ends. The CDR3 covers 13 residues. The germline gives CDR1 ENHRY, CDR2 SYGVKD.

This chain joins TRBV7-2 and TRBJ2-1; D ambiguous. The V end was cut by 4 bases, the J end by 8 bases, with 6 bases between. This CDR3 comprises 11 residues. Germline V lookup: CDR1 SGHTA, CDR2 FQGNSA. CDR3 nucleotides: TGTGCCAGCAGCTCGTGGGATGAGCAGTTCTTC. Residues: CASSSWDEQFF. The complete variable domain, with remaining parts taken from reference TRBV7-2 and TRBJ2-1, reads GAGVSQSPSNKVTEKGKDVELRCDPISGHTALYWYRQSLGQGLEFLIYFQGNSAPDKSGLPSDRFSAERTGGSVSTLTIQRTQQEDSAVYLCASSSWDEQFFGPGTRLTVL.

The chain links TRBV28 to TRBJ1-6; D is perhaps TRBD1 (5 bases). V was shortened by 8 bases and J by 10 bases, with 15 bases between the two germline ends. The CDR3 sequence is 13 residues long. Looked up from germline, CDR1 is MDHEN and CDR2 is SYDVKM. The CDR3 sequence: CASGQGLISPLHF. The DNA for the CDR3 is TGTGCCAGCGGGCAGGGATTGATATCACCCCTCCACTTT.

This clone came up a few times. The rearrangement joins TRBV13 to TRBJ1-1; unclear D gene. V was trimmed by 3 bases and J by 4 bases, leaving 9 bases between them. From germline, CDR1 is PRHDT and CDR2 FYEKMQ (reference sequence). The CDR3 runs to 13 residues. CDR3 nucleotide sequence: TGTGCCAGCAGCTTTAATGAAGCCACTGAAGCTTTCTTT. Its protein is CASSFNEATEAFF. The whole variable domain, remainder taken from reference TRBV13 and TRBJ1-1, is AAGVIQSPRHLIKEKRETATLKCYPIPRHDTVYWYQQGPGQDPQFLISFYEKMQSDKGSIPDRFSAQQFSDYHSELNMSSLELGDSALYFCASSFNEATEAFFGQGTRLTVV.

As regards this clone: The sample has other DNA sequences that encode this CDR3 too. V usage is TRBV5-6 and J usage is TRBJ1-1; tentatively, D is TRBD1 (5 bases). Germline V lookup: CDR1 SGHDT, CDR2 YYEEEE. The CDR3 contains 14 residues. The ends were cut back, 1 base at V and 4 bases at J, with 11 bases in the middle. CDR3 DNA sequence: TGTGCCAGCAGCTTGCAGGGTGGTGGCACTGAAGCTTTCTTT. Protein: CASSLQGGGTEAFF.